The rows below give T cell receptor beta chains drawn from one sample of a study of cytomegalovirus exposure and HLA in healthy donors. Data came from immunoSEQ multiplex PCR; TCRdb stores just in-frame clones and leaves some out. This sample has over 250,000 clones; 70% to 90% occur once, and the top ten carry roughly 1%. Sequencing was done on a sample of PBMCs. The receptors derive from a woman aged 18-29 years in good health and CMV-seronegative. Both conserved end residues are part of each CDR3. The order of the fields is D gene, clone size, J gene, V gene, CDR3 protein, CDR3 DNA. The D gene is left open where the match is weak. Clone size is not always given. Where it is, it says once, few, many or a class for expanded clones.

-	-	TRBJ2-7	TRBV5-4	CASSPISSYEQYF	TGTGCCAGCAGCCCAATTAGCTCCTACGAGCAGTACTTC
TRBD1	-	TRBJ2-2	TRBV6-5	CASSYSSDRVTGELFF	TGTGCCAGCAGTTACTCGAGCGACAGGGTCACCGGGGAGCTGTTTTTT
TRBD1	-	TRBJ2-7	TRBV30	CAWSVPQGAPWEQYF	TGTGCCTGGAGTGTTCCACAGGGGGCGCCTTGGGAGCAGTACTTC
-	-	TRBJ1-3	TRBV27	CASSLTGTNTIYF	TGTGCCAGCAGTTTAACAGGGACGAACACCATATATTTT
TRBD1	-	TRBJ2-7	TRBV30	CAWSGTGASEQYF	TGTGCCTGGAGCGGGACAGGGGCAAGCGAGCAGTACTTC
-	-	TRBJ2-1	TRBV19	CASSIEASSYNEQFF	TGTGCCAGTAGTATAGAGGCTAGCTCCTACAATGAGCAGTTCTTC
-	-	TRBJ1-2	TRBV7-7	CASSPFRRLNYGYTF	TGTGCCAGCAGCCCCTTCCGCAGACTTAACTATGGCTACACCTTC
-	-	TRBJ1-5	TRBV30	CAWSVLQAGNQPQHF	TGTGCCTGGAGTGTACTACAGGCGGGCAATCAGCCCCAGCATTTT
TRBD2	-	TRBJ2-3	TRBV7-9	CASSPPAGGPDTQYF	TGTGCCAGCAGCCCCCCGGCGGGAGGGCCAGATACGCAGTATTTT
-	few	TRBJ1-2	TRBV4-3	CASRAGDYGYTF	TGCGCCAGCCGGGCAGGGGACTATGGCTACACCTTC
-	-	TRBJ2-7	TRBV27	CASSPGVVGYEQYF	TGTGCCAGCAGCCCGGGGGTTGTTGGCTACGAGCAGTACTTC
-	-	TRBJ2-2	TRBV7-6	CASSWGRNTGELFF	TGTGCCAGCAGTTGGGGGCGGAACACCGGGGAGCTGTTTTTT
-	-	TRBJ1-3	TRBV25-1	CASEVSGSFSGNTIYF	TGTGCCAGCGAGGTGTCCGGCAGTTTCTCTGGAAACACCATATATTTT
-	-	TRBJ1-5	TRBV7-8	CASSLASGLGQPQHF	TGTGCCAGCAGCTTAGCCTCAGGGTTGGGGCAGCCCCAGCATTTT
TRBD1	-	TRBJ1-5	TRBV6-6	CASSTLDRRDQPQHF	TGTGCCAGCAGTACGCTGGACAGGCGAGATCAGCCCCAGCATTTT
-	-	TRBJ1-6	TRBV5-4	CASSLDASSGRPLHF	TGTGCCAGCAGCTTGGACGCCTCGTCGGGAAGACCCCTCCACTTT
-	few	TRBJ1-2	TRBV7-9	CASSPKGDSNYGYTF	TGTGCCAGCAGCCCGAAAGGGGATTCTAACTATGGCTACACCTTC
-	few	TRBJ2-7	TRBV30	CAWSVGGVSYEQYF	TGTGCCTGGAGTGTAGGCGGGGTTTCCTACGAGCAGTACTTC
-	-	TRBJ1-2	TRBV28	CASVWAGEYGYTF	TGTGCCAGCGTTTGGGCTGGGGAGTATGGCTACACCTTC
-	-	TRBJ2-7	TRBV13	CASSPGGWPTHEQYF	TGTGCCAGCAGCCCCGGGGGATGGCCCACCCACGAGCAGTACTTC
TRBD1	-	TRBJ2-7	TRBV28	CASRDRVHQYF	TGTGCCAGCAGGGACAGGGTGCATCAGTACTTC
TRBD1	-	TRBJ2-1	TRBV4-1	CASSPAQPGTGGSKQFF	TGCGCCAGCAGCCCGGCCCAACCCGGGACAGGGGGCTCTAAGCAGTTCTTC
-	once	TRBJ1-2	TRBV2	CASSGSRGGYGYTF	TGTGCCAGCAGTGGGTCCCGGGGGGGGTATGGCTACACCTTC
TRBD2	-	TRBJ2-7	TRBV5-1	CASSLFPMASGRGGSSYEQYF	TGCGCCAGCAGCTTGTTCCCGATGGCTAGCGGGAGGGGGGGGAGCTCCTACGAGCAGTACTTC
-	-	TRBJ1-1	TRBV27	CASSRWELGEAFF	TGTGCCAGCAGTCGCTGGGAGTTAGGAGAAGCTTTCTTT
-	-	TRBJ2-7	TRBV10-3	CAIRGAGLVDEQYF	TGTGCCATCAGGGGGGCAGGGTTGGTGGACGAGCAGTACTTC
-	-	TRBJ1-1	TRBV5-1	CASSLSGQGITEAFF	TGCGCCAGCAGCTTGTCTGGGCAGGGGATTACCGAAGCTTTCTTT
-	-	TRBJ1-2	TRBV27	CASRGYQGLRHYGYTF	TGTGCCAGCAGAGGCTACCAGGGGCTACGGCATTATGGCTACACCTTC
-	few	TRBJ1-2	TRBV2	CASSYRDTPGYGYTF	TGTGCCAGCAGTTACCGGGACACCCCAGGCTATGGCTACACCTTC
-	-	TRBJ2-7	TRBV5-1	CASSLVAREGDEQYF	TGCGCCAGCAGCTTGGTTGCCAGGGAAGGAGACGAGCAGTACTTC
-	-	TRBJ1-1	TRBV5-4	CASSSGRTEAFF	TGTGCCAGCAGCAGTGGGAGGACTGAAGCTTTCTTT
-	-	TRBJ1-5	TRBV5-6	CASSSGGGGQPQHF	TGTGCCAGCAGCTCCGGAGGGGGGGGCCAGCCCCAGCATTTT
-	-	TRBJ1-1	TRBV6-1	CASSERTGAEAFF	TGTGCCAGCAGTGAAAGGACTGGTGCTGAAGCTTTCTTT
-	-	TRBJ2-2	TRBV5-1	CASSLGQGNTGELFF	TGCGCCAGCAGCTTGGGGCAGGGCAACACCGGGGAGCTGTTTTTT
-	-	TRBJ1-1	TRBV11-1	CASSPPGNTEAFF	TGTGCCAGCAGCCCACCAGGGAACACTGAAGCTTTCTTT
TRBD2	-	TRBJ2-3	TRBV9	CASSVEASGGATDTQYF	TGTGCCAGCAGCGTAGAAGCTAGCGGGGGGGCTACAGATACGCAGTATTTT
TRBD1	-	TRBJ1-4	TRBV27	CASSIRQGAANEKLFF	TGTGCCAGCAGCATCCGACAGGGGGCGGCTAATGAAAAACTGTTTTTT
-	-	TRBJ2-3	TRBV5-1	CASSSLRQLGTDTQYF	TGCGCCAGCAGCTCCCTGCGACAGTTAGGCACAGATACGCAGTATTTT
TRBD1	-	TRBJ2-7	TRBV9	CASSVDRGQSYEQYF	TGTGCCAGCAGCGTGGACAGGGGGCAATCCTACGAGCAGTACTTC
TRBD1	-	TRBJ2-5	TRBV7-2	CASSYRGLETQYF	TGTGCCAGCAGCTACAGGGGTTTGGAGACCCAGTACTTC
-	once	TRBJ2-5	TRBV13	CASSFGSGQETQYF	TGTGCCAGCAGCTTCGGTAGCGGCCAAGAGACCCAGTACTTC
-	-	TRBJ2-7	TRBV6-6	CASSYGSGRNYEQYF	TGTGCCAGCAGTTACGGATCGGGGAGGAACTACGAGCAGTACTTC
-	-	TRBJ1-1	TRBV29-1	CSVERGQSFRTEAFF	TGCAGCGTTGAACGCGGACAGTCCTTTAGGACTGAAGCTTTCTTT
-	-	TRBJ2-2	TRBV27	CASSLGSGALPGNTGELFF	TGTGCCAGCAGTTTAGGGTCAGGGGCGCTCCCCGGAAACACCGGGGAGCTGTTTTTT
-	-	TRBJ2-7	TRBV27	CASSPPPGAGYEQYF	TGTGCCAGCAGCCCTCCCCCAGGGGCCGGGTACGAGCAGTACTTC
-	-	TRBJ1-4	TRBV2	CASTQAGVTGEKLFF	TGTGCCAGCACCCAAGCGGGGGTGACGGGAGAAAAACTGTTTTTT